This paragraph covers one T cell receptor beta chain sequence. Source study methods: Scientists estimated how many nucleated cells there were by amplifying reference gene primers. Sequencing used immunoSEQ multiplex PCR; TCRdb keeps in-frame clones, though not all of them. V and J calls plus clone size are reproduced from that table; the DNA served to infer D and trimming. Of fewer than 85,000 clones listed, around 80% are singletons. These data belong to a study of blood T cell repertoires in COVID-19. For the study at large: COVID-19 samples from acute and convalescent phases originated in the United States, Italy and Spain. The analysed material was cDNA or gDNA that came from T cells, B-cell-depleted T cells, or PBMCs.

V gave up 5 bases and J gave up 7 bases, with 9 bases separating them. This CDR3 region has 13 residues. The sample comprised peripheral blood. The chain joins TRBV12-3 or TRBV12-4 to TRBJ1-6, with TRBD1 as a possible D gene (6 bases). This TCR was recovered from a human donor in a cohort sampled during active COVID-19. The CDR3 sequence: CASSVTGNSPLHF. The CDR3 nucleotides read TGTGCCAGCAGTGTAACAGGGAATTCACCCCTCCACTTT.